Below, one T cell receptor beta chain is given with its context. Each patient came to thyroid surgery without any prior treatment (of any kind). Using MiXCR, TCRdb re-called clones from the PCR reads. This table holds 35,000 to 40,000 clones, about 26% found once. This entry is derived from a study of metastatic and nonmetastatic thyroid tumors. Overall study: Repertoire comparison spanned blood and tumor or nodule tissue of malignant and benign thyroid patients.

Trimming shortened V by 0 bases and J by 2 bases, and 12 bases separated the two germline ends. This CDR3 has 17 residues. The germline CDR1 and CDR2 sequences are KGHDR and SFDVKD. Material for sequencing was blood. This chain joins TRBV24-1 and TRBJ2-2, with D perhaps being TRBD1 or TRBD2 (6 bases each). The receptor's source is a male donor with papillary thyroid cancer or a benign thyroid nodule (not recorded which). Some clones in this sample may be carry-over from other donors' samples. This CDR3 reads CATSDLWGAHNTGELFF. CDR3 in DNA: TGTGCCACCAGTGATTTGTGGGGGGCGCATAACACCGGGGAGCTGTTTTTT.